The table lists the clone carrying this T cell receptor beta chain with many counts. This specimen belongs to a study of T cells in Graves' hyperthyroidism and ophthalmopathy. Aged 18 to 65, the patients had hyperthyroidism that was newly diagnosed and had lasted under 2 months. PBMCs were obtained from 10 ml fresh peripheral blood. The J segment lost 4 bases and the V segment lost 4 bases, leaving 7 bases of the junction unmatched. The CDR3 is 15 residues long. Germline values: CDR1 SGDLS, CDR2 YYNGEE. Amplification yielded TCR beta CDR3 regions, with RNA transcripts as the source. The HTBI primer set drove a first-round RT-PCR of the TCR CDR3. Using its own MiXCR run on the multiplex PCR reads, TCRdb lists one record per CDR3 protein. This sample has about 360,000 distinct CDR3 sequences, with roughly 19% found just once.

The chain carries TRBV9 and TRBJ2-2, with 7 bases aligning to TRBD1. Sample: blood. The source of this sequence is a woman under 30 with Graves' hyperthyroidism. The CDR3 DNA follows: TGTGCCAGCAGCACCGGACAGGTTGGCACCGGGGAGCTGTTTTTT. Residues: CASSTGQVGTGELFF.